These T cell receptor beta chains were read from a single sample in a study of blood T cell repertoires in COVID-19. Repertoires were generated with immunoSEQ multiplex PCR, while TCRdb's copy carries only in-frame clones and drops some. The data contain more than 150,000 clones, 84% of them singletons. Sequencing was carried out using peripheral blood. The source is a man between 18 and 29 years old with active or convalescent COVID-19. CDR3s include the opening cysteine and the closing phenylalanine or tryptophan. Fields, in order: clone size, V gene, J gene, D gene, CDR3 protein, CDR3 DNA. A D gene is named only where the DNA matches it firmly. Clone size is given for some rows only: seen once, a few or many times, or a class if the clone is expanded.

clone size: NA; V gene: TRBV30; J gene: TRBJ1-2; D gene: TRBD1; CDR3 protein: CAWSVGQGAGGYTF; CDR3 DNA: TGTGCCTGGAGTGTAGGTCAGGGGGCCGGAGGCTACACCTTC
clone size: NA; V gene: TRBV12-3/TRBV12-4; J gene: TRBJ1-1; D gene: NA; CDR3 protein: CASRTTGDTEAFF; CDR3 DNA: TGTGCCAGCAGAACCACAGGAGACACTGAAGCTTTCTTT
clone size: NA; V gene: TRBV4-3; J gene: TRBJ1-1; D gene: NA; CDR3 protein: CASSQGAGRLYTEAFF; CDR3 DNA: TGCGCCAGCAGCCAAGGGGCGGGTAGACTCTACACTGAAGCTTTCTTT
clone size: NA; V gene: TRBV2; J gene: TRBJ2-1; D gene: NA; CDR3 protein: CASRGDSYNEQFF; CDR3 DNA: TGTGCCAGCAGGGGCGACAGCTACAATGAGCAGTTCTTC
clone size: NA; V gene: TRBV18; J gene: TRBJ2-7; D gene: NA; CDR3 protein: CASSWQGTYEQYF; CDR3 DNA: TGTGCCAGCTCTTGGCAGGGCACCTACGAGCAGTACTTC
clone size: once; V gene: TRBV6-5; J gene: TRBJ2-7; D gene: NA; CDR3 protein: CASSYSGRAHEQYF; CDR3 DNA: TGTGCCAGCAGTTACTCAGGCAGGGCCCACGAGCAGTACTTC
clone size: NA; V gene: TRBV7-3; J gene: TRBJ2-7; D gene: NA; CDR3 protein: CASSSTSVAGVSYEQYF; CDR3 DNA: TGTGCCAGCAGCTCTACGTCAGTAGCCGGGGTCTCCTACGAGCAGTACTTC
clone size: NA; V gene: TRBV5-1; J gene: TRBJ2-3; D gene: TRBD1; CDR3 protein: CASSLSDRAADTQYF; CDR3 DNA: TGCGCCAGCAGCTTGTCTGACAGGGCAGCAGATACGCAGTATTTT
clone size: NA; V gene: TRBV18; J gene: TRBJ1-2; D gene: NA; CDR3 protein: CASSPGRGGFSYGYTF; CDR3 DNA: TGTGCCAGCTCACCGGGCAGGGGCGGATTTAGCTATGGCTACACCTTC
clone size: NA; V gene: TRBV4-2; J gene: TRBJ1-2; D gene: NA; CDR3 protein: CASSQDTNRLYGYTF; CDR3 DNA: TGTGCCAGCAGCCAAGATACGAACAGGCTCTATGGCTACACCTTC
clone size: NA; V gene: TRBV7-2; J gene: TRBJ1-5; D gene: NA; CDR3 protein: CASSPRGGNQPQHF; CDR3 DNA: TGTGCCAGCAGCCCAAGGGGAGGTAATCAGCCCCAGCATTTT
clone size: NA; V gene: TRBV4-1; J gene: TRBJ1-2; D gene: NA; CDR3 protein: CASSQDASGDNYGYTF; CDR3 DNA: TGCGCCAGCAGCCAAGATGCTTCGGGGGATAACTATGGCTACACCTTC
clone size: NA; V gene: TRBV29-1; J gene: TRBJ2-1; D gene: TRBD1; CDR3 protein: CSVEPGQGYYNEQFF; CDR3 DNA: TGCAGCGTTGAGCCGGGACAGGGATACTACAATGAGCAGTTCTTC
clone size: NA; V gene: TRBV28; J gene: TRBJ1-5; D gene: TRBD1; CDR3 protein: CASSLDHRGQPQHF; CDR3 DNA: TGTGCCAGCAGTTTAGATCACAGGGGTCAGCCCCAGCATTTT
clone size: NA; V gene: TRBV6-5; J gene: TRBJ2-4; D gene: NA; CDR3 protein: CASSLVGGVNIQYF; CDR3 DNA: TGTGCCAGCAGCCTCGTGGGGGGAGTAAACATTCAGTACTTC
clone size: NA; V gene: TRBV19; J gene: TRBJ1-2; D gene: TRBD1; CDR3 protein: CASRTPGQGLTNYGYTF; CDR3 DNA: TGTGCCAGTAGAACTCCGGGACAGGGCCTAACTAACTATGGCTACACCTTC
clone size: NA; V gene: TRBV28; J gene: TRBJ1-2; D gene: TRBD1; CDR3 protein: CASSLSTGYNYGYTF; CDR3 DNA: TGTGCCAGCAGTTTATCGACAGGGTACAACTATGGCTACACCTTC
clone size: NA; V gene: TRBV6-2/TRBV6-3; J gene: TRBJ2-4; D gene: NA; CDR3 protein: CASSYRDTIQYF; CDR3 DNA: TGTGCCAGCAGTTACCGAGATACCATTCAGTACTTC
clone size: NA; V gene: TRBV4-1; J gene: TRBJ2-3; D gene: TRBD2; CDR3 protein: CASSQRLAGVSTDTQYF; CDR3 DNA: TGCGCCAGCAGCCAGAGACTAGCGGGAGTTAGCACAGATACGCAGTATTTT
clone size: NA; V gene: TRBV7-6; J gene: TRBJ2-5; D gene: TRBD2; CDR3 protein: CASSATSGRARETQYF; CDR3 DNA: TGTGCCAGCAGCGCTACTAGCGGGAGGGCTCGGGAGACCCAGTACTTC
clone size: few; V gene: TRBV18; J gene: TRBJ2-2; D gene: NA; CDR3 protein: CASSQLSRSGELFF; CDR3 DNA: TGTGCCAGCTCACAACTTAGTCGCTCCGGGGAGCTGTTTTTT
clone size: few; V gene: TRBV19; J gene: TRBJ2-7; D gene: NA; CDR3 protein: CASSIEVGRSYEQYF; CDR3 DNA: TGTGCCAGTAGTATAGAGGTTGGCAGGTCCTACGAGCAGTACTTC